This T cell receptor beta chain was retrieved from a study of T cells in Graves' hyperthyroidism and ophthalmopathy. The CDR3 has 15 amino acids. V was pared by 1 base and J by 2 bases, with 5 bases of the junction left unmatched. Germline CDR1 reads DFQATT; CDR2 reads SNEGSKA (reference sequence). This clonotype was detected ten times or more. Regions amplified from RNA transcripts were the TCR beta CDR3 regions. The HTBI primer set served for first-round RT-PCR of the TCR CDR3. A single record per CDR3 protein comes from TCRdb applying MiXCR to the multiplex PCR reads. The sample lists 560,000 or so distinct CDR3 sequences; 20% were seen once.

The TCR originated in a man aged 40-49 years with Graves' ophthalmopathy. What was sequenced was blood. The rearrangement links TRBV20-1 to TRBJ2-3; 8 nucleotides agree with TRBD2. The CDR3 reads CSARVGSGATDTQYF. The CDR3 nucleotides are TGCAGTGCTAGAGTAGGTAGCGGGGCCACAGATACGCAGTATTTT.